This T cell receptor (beta chain) was recorded in a study of T-cell reconstitution after alpha-beta-depleted transplantation in children. This clonotype was found many times. Researchers prepared the TCRbeta library using unique molecular identifiers, the study reports. TCRdb analysed the PCR reads with MiXCR anew, one entry per CDR3 protein. Here the sample spans hundreds of thousands of distinct CDR3 sequences, around 12% being singletons. Germline V lookup: CDR1 MNHEY, CDR2 SMNVEV (reference sequence). The CDR3 contains 16 residues. The trim removed 0 bases at V and 7 bases at J, leaving 8 bases unmatched.

The sample was PBMCs from the stem cell graft donor, taken from the stem cell graft. The chain combines TRBV27 with TRBJ1-5, with 8 bases that match TRBD1. The receptor's source is a human donor who donated a stem cell graft to a child with acute lymphoblastic leukemia. The CDR3 DNA follows: TGTGCCAGCAGTTTATCGTGGACAGGGTCGGGCCAGCCCCAGCATTTT. Its translation: CASSLSWTGSGQPQHF.